The 20 T cell receptor beta chains below were found in one sample sequenced in a study of cytomegalovirus exposure and HLA in healthy donors. Use of 60 Vbeta and 13 Jbeta primers characterized the PCR. TCRdb's copy holds only in-frame clones and misses some; the assay was immunoSEQ multiplex PCR. The sample records around 94,000 clones, 60% to 85% being singletons. Specimen: PBMCs. The source of these receptors is a woman aged 40-49 years in good health and CMV-seronegative.

The genes are TRBV15 and TRBJ2-3; 8 nucleotides agree with TRBD2. Germline V lookup: CDR1 LNHNV, CDR2 YYDKDF (reference sequence). This CDR3 has 15 amino acids. Trimming cost V 1 base and J 2 bases; bases outside gene matches: 2. The CDR3 coding sequence is TGTGCCACCAGCAGAGGCGGGGGGCCCACAGATACGCAGTATTTT. Amino acid sequence: CATSRGGGPTDTQYF.

The chain joins TRBV7-6 to TRBJ2-1, with 11 bases aligning to TRBD2. Germline CDR1 reads SGHVS; CDR2 reads FNYEAQ. The V and J ends lost 1 base and 7 bases, in that order; junction bases with no gene match: 9. This CDR3 has 17 residues. The CDR3 spells CASSLVASSGGLNEQFF. CDR3 sequence (DNA): TGTGCCAGCAGCTTAGTGGCTTCTAGCGGGGGGCTGAATGAGCAGTTCTTC.

The chain recombines TRBV5-6 with TRBJ2-3; D is perhaps TRBD2 (6 bases). The germline gives CDR1 SGHDT, CDR2 YYEEEE. This CDR3 is built from 13 residues. V lost 4 bases to trimming and J lost 5 bases, with 11 bases between them. In nucleotides, the CDR3 is TGTGCCAGCAGCCCGGGGGTGTTAGATACGCAGTATTTT. Amino acid sequence: CASSPGVLDTQYF.

V is TRBV6-1 and J is TRBJ2-7, with 8 bases matching TRBD2. With 0 bases clipped from V and 2 bases from J, the junction kept 6 bases outside the gene matches. Germline-derived CDR1 and CDR2 are MNHNS and SASEGT. CDR3 size: 16 residues. In nucleotides, the CDR3 is TGTGCCAGCAGTGAAGCATCGAGCGGGGGCCCCTACGAGCAGTACTTC. Protein sequence: CASSEASSGGPYEQYF.

This chain uses TRBV19 with TRBJ1-5, with 8 bases lining up with TRBD1. Germline assignment: CDR1 LNHDA and CDR2 SQIVND (reference sequence). With 4 bases clipped from V and 6 bases from J, the junction kept 5 bases outside the gene matches. The CDR3 loop spans 14 amino acids. The CDR3: CASSTDRGAQPQHF. The CDR3 DNA reads as TGTGCCAGTAGTACAGACAGGGGTGCTCAGCCCCAGCATTTT.

The rearrangement uses TRBV19 and TRBJ1-2; D might be TRBD1 (6 bases). The germline gives CDR1 LNHDA, CDR2 SQIVND (reference sequence). The V and J ends lost 4 bases and 5 bases respectively, with 17 bases between them. The CDR3 sequence is 15 residues long. CDR3 residues: CASSSQGQTKYGYTF. In nucleotides, the CDR3 is TGTGCCAGTAGTAGTCAGGGGCAAACGAAGTATGGCTACACCTTC.

V usage is TRBV7-2 and J usage is TRBJ2-7; D is perhaps TRBD2 (6 bases). This CDR3 has 13 amino acids. Germline-derived CDR1 and CDR2 are SGHTA and FQGNSA. V was cut by 5 bases and J by 11 bases, with 19 bases left in between. The CDR3 sequence is CASSPGLSPQEYF. As DNA, the CDR3 is TGTGCCAGCAGCCCAGGACTAAGTCCTCAGGAGTACTTC. Full variable domain (missing parts from reference TRBV7-2 and TRBJ2-7): GAGVSQSPSNKVTEKGKDVELRCDPISGHTALYWYRQSLGQGLEFLIYFQGNSAPDKSGLPSDRFSAERTGGSVSTLTIQRTQQEDSAVYLCASSPGLSPQEYFGPGTRLTVT.

The V gene is TRBV18, the J gene TRBJ1-1, with TRBD1 identical over 8 bases. CDR1 is KGHSH, CDR2 LQKENI, per germline. V was clipped by 3 bases and J by 0 bases; unmatched bases: 9. The length of the CDR3 is 17 residues. CDR3 in DNA: TGTGCCAGCTCACCCATCGGACAGGGCAATCTGAACACTGAAGCTTTCTTT. It is translated as CASSPIGQGNLNTEAFF.

The chain joins TRBV5-5 to TRBJ1-1; D is uncertain. The V and J ends lost 4 bases and 4 bases respectively, with 11 bases between them. CDR1 and CDR2 from the germline V gene are SGHKS and YYEKEE (reference sequence). The CDR3 consists of 13 residues. CDR3 sequence (DNA): TGTGCCAGCAGCCAATGGCCAGGCACTGAAGCTTTCTTT. It specifies CASSQWPGTEAFF.

The chain recombines TRBV25-1 with TRBJ1-5; maybe TRBD1 (6 bases). Germline CDR1 reads MGHDK; CDR2 reads SYGVNS. Trimming cost V 5 bases and J 7 bases, with 12 bases left between them. CDR3 length equals 13 residues. CDR3 DNA sequence: TGTGCCAGCAGTCGCGGGGGCCGGCAGCCCCAGCATTTT. Protein: CASSRGGRQPQHF.

The sample holds a few counts of this clone. The rearrangement links TRBV2 to TRBJ2-5; D is possibly TRBD2 (5 bases). CDR1 and CDR2 (germline): SNHLY, FYNNEI. The V end was cut by 8 bases, the J end by 5 bases, with 15 bases between. This CDR3 spans 13 amino acids. The CDR3 DNA reads TGTGCCAGCCCTGGACTTACACCCGAGACCCAGTACTTC. It translates to CASPGLTPETQYF.

This chain uses TRBV27 with TRBJ2-7; 8 bases are a match to TRBD1. Trimming at V came to 6 bases and at J to 5 bases, leaving 6 bases not matched to a gene. CDR1 and CDR2 from the germline V gene are MNHEY and SMNVEV (reference sequence). The CDR3 is made up of 13 amino acids. The CDR3 DNA is TGTGCCAGCAGACGACAGGGGCGCAACGAGCAGTACTTC. Protein: CASRRQGRNEQYF.

The chain couples TRBV7-2 to TRBJ2-7; D not resolved. Trimming cost V 6 bases and J 5 bases, with 11 bases left between them. Germline V gene sequence: CDR1 SGHTA, CDR2 FQGNSA. This CDR3 comprises 12 residues. For the CDR3, the DNA is TGTGCCAGCAGTTACAGTCCCCACGAGCAGTACTTC. Protein sequence: CASSYSPHEQYF.

The chain is built from TRBV7-2 and TRBJ1-2; no clear D. Germline CDR1 SGHTA, CDR2 FQGNSA. V was pared by 5 bases and J by 0 bases, with 7 bases between. This CDR3 contains 13 residues. As DNA, the CDR3 is TGTGCCAGCAGCGGGCCTACTAACTATGGCTACACCTTC. It yields the protein CASSGPTNYGYTF.

This chain joins TRBV5-1 and TRBJ1-5, with TRBD1 matching 9 bases. This CDR3 contains 15 residues. Germline V lookup: CDR1 SGHRS, CDR2 YFSETQ. Germline trimming cut 4 bases from V and 3 bases from J; bases unmatched to any gene: 5. The CDR3 DNA reads as TGCGCCAGCAGCGCCACAGGGGGCCTCAATCAGCCCCAGCATTTT. This codes for CASSATGGLNQPQHF.

This rearrangement joins TRBV15 to TRBJ1-2; 7 bases map to TRBD1. J gave up 5 bases and V 5 bases, and 14 bases lay outside the gene matches. This CDR3 comprises 16 residues. Germline-derived CDR1 and CDR2 are LNHNV and YYDKDF (reference sequence). The CDR3 protein is CATSGPRDSVTYGYTF. The CDR3, as DNA: TGTGCCACCAGCGGCCCTCGGGACAGCGTAACATATGGCTACACCTTC.

The chain uses TRBV29-1 and TRBJ2-5; 12 nucleotides align to TRBD2. Germline trimming cut 6 bases from V and 4 bases from J; bases unmatched to any gene: 6. CDR3 length equals 14 residues. Looked up from germline, CDR1 is SQVTM and CDR2 is ANQGSEA. Here the CDR3 DNA reads TGCAGCGTCCGTGCTAGCGGGGGGGTAGAGACCCAGTACTTC. It codes for CSVRASGGVETQYF.

This clone occurred once. The V call is TRBV9, the J call TRBJ2-1, with 11 bases matching TRBD2. This CDR3 comprises 15 residues. Trimming at V came to 3 bases and at J to 7 bases, leaving 6 bases not matched to a gene. Germline V CDR1 and CDR2: SGDLS, YYNGEE. CDR3 sequence: CASSETSGVWNEQFF. The CDR3 nucleotides are TGTGCCAGCAGCGAGACTAGCGGGGTATGGAATGAGCAGTTCTTC.

V and J are TRBV2 and TRBJ2-2; 9 bases line up with TRBD1. This CDR3 has 16 amino acids. Germline-derived CDR1 and CDR2 are SNHLY and FYNNEI. V shed 4 bases, J shed 1 base, and the junction held 4 bases outside the gene matches. Written as DNA, the CDR3 is TGTGCCAGCAGTGGACAGGGGGACCTGAACACCGGGGAGCTGTTTTTT. Protein: CASSGQGDLNTGELFF.

The chain uses TRBV2 and TRBJ2-7, with D unclear. This CDR3 is 12 amino acids long. Trimming cost V 5 bases and J 5 bases, with 10 bases left between them. Germline lookup yields CDR1 SNHLY and CDR2 FYNNEI. CDR3 nucleotide sequence: TGTGCCAGCAGTTATGACACAAACGAGCAGTACTTC. Translated: CASSYDTNEQYF.